Below, 21 T cell receptor beta chains from the same sample are listed, as sequenced in a study of blood T cell repertoires in COVID-19. Profiling relied on immunoSEQ multiplex PCR, and the TCRdb table lists in-frame clones only, not all of them. The sample contains 300,000 or so clones, roughly 90% of which appear only once. Material for sequencing was PBMCs or T cells enriched from blood (not recorded which). Receptors were obtained from a woman in her 50s who had been exposed to COVID-19.

The rearrangement joins TRBV5-1 to TRBJ2-2; 9 nucleotides match TRBD1. The CDR3 covers 15 residues. Germline CDR1 reads SGHRS; CDR2 reads YFSETQ. After removal of 3 bases from V and 6 bases from J, the junction contained 6 bases not matched to a gene. The CDR3 DNA reads TGCGCCAGCAGCTCAGTACAGGGGGCCGCCGGGGAGCTGTTTTTT. Translated, it gives CASSSVQGAAGELFF.

The rearrangement uses TRBV2 and TRBJ2-1; no firm D call. With 2 bases removed from V and 0 bases from J, the gap between germline ends came to 2 bases. Germline V gene lookup returns CDR1 SNHLY and CDR2 FYNNEI. The CDR3 has 13 amino acids. CDR3 sequence (DNA): TGTGCCAGCAGTGAACTCTCCTACAATGAGCAGTTCTTC. It specifies CASSELSYNEQFF.

The chain uses TRBV28 and TRBJ1-1; D call uncertain. Trimming stripped 0 bases from V and 1 base from J, with 6 bases between. Germline V gene sequence: CDR1 MDHEN, CDR2 SYDVKM. This CDR3 comprises 14 residues. The CDR3 spells CASSLWAENTEAFF. The CDR3 coding sequence is TGTGCCAGCAGTTTATGGGCGGAGAACACTGAAGCTTTCTTT.

This clone showed up just a few times. This sequence joins TRBV6-5 and TRBJ1-4; a weak D match, TRBD1 (6 bases). Germline CDR1 and CDR2: MNHEY and SVGAGI. The CDR3 covers 15 residues. Trimming stripped 7 bases from V and 3 bases from J, with 15 bases between. The CDR3 spells CASKTVGGSNEKLFF. The CDR3 DNA follows: TGTGCCAGCAAAACTGTTGGGGGCTCTAATGAAAAACTGTTTTTT.

J is TRBJ2-1 and V is TRBV7-2; 13 bases are a match to TRBD2. This CDR3 contains 15 residues. Trimming took 5 bases from V and 7 from J; bases not matched to a gene: 5. Germline assignment: CDR1 SGHTA and CDR2 FQGNSA. CDR3 sequence reads: CASSPLAGGPNEQFF. In DNA form, the CDR3 reads TGTGCCAGCAGCCCACTAGCGGGGGGGCCAAATGAGCAGTTCTTC.

This rearrangement joins TRBV3-1 (or the pseudogene TRBV3-2) to TRBJ2-1; TRBD1 aligns across 9 bases. Per the germline V gene, CDR1 is LGHDT and CDR2 is YNNKEL (reference sequence). The CDR3 loop spans 21 amino acids. V shed 1 base, J shed 4 bases, and the junction held 20 bases outside the gene matches. CDR3 loop: CASSQVGTGFFQSHRYNEQFF. CDR3 bases: TGTGCCAGCAGCCAAGTGGGGACAGGGTTTTTTCAATCCCACCGGTACAATGAGCAGTTCTTC.

This chain connects TRBV5-6 to TRBJ1-1; a possible D gene is TRBD1 (5 bases). The CDR3 has 13 residues. Trimming shortened V by 6 bases and J by 7 bases, and 16 bases separated the two germline ends. The germline V gene encodes CDR1 SGHDT and CDR2 YYEEEE. CDR3 sequence reads: CASTKLGAGEAFF. As DNA, the CDR3 is TGTGCCAGCACCAAACTTGGGGCAGGTGAAGCTTTCTTT.

The rearrangement uses TRBV27 and TRBJ1-4, with TRBD1 identical over 10 bases. Looked up from germline, CDR1 is MNHEY and CDR2 is SMNVEV (reference sequence). CDR3 length: 18 residues. V shed 0 bases, J shed 0 bases, and the junction held 4 bases outside the gene matches. CDR3 residues: CASSLSGQGLATNEKLFF. The CDR3 coding sequence is TGTGCCAGCAGTTTATCGGGACAGGGGCTTGCAACTAATGAAAAACTGTTTTTT.

This clone was detected only once. The chain recombines TRBV7-2 with TRBJ2-2; D possibly corresponds to TRBD2 (5 bases). The length of the CDR3 is 17 residues. Germline V gives CDR1 SGHTA, CDR2 FQGNSA. Trimming shortened V by 2 bases and J by 0 bases, and 13 bases separated the two germline ends. The CDR3 region is CASSLFSTSPNTGELFF. CDR3 sequence (DNA): TGTGCCAGCAGCTTATTTAGTACTAGTCCGAACACCGGGGAGCTGTTTTTT.

The gene calls are TRBV5-1 and TRBJ1-5; D is possibly TRBD1 (5 bases). Trimming took 4 bases from V and 5 from J, leaving 13 bases between them. Germline V gene data show CDR1 as SGHRS and CDR2 as YFSETQ. This CDR3 comprises 14 residues. CDR3 loop: CASSPGGGYQPQHF. In DNA, the CDR3 is TGCGCCAGCAGCCCGGGTGGGGGGTATCAGCCCCAGCATTTT.

The V and J genes are TRBV19 and TRBJ1-3; D call uncertain. In germline, CDR1 is LNHDA, CDR2 SQIVND (reference sequence). V was shortened by 4 bases and J by 0 bases, with 13 bases between the two germline ends. The CDR3 loop spans 16 amino acids. The CDR3 reads CASSTTLGSSGNTIYF. Here the CDR3 DNA reads TGTGCCAGTAGTACCACCTTGGGGAGCTCTGGAAACACCATATATTTT.

The J gene is TRBJ1-4, the V gene TRBV3-1 (or the pseudogene TRBV3-2); D gene ambiguous. The CDR3 has 15 amino acids. Trimming took off 6 bases at V and 8 bases at J, with 19 bases between the two ends. Germline lookup yields CDR1 LGHDT and CDR2 YNNKEL (reference sequence). The CDR3 is CASRVGQSGEEKLFF. The CDR3 DNA reads TGTGCCAGCAGAGTTGGCCAGAGCGGGGAAGAAAAACTGTTTTTT.

This sequence joins TRBV7-2 and TRBJ1-6, with 8 nucleotides matching TRBD1. Germline trimming cut 1 base from V and 9 bases from J; bases unmatched to any gene: 5. CDR3 size: 15 residues. From germline, CDR1 is SGHTA and CDR2 FQGNSA. For the CDR3, the DNA is TGTGCCAGCAGCTTAGGGACAGGGTGGGGTTCACCCCTCCACTTT. Protein product: CASSLGTGWGSPLHF.

The chain carries TRBV4-1 and TRBJ2-1; 15 nucleotides match TRBD2. V dropped 4 bases and J dropped 4; count of bases not matched to a gene: 11. This CDR3 has 19 amino acids. CDR1 MGHRA and CDR2 YSYEKL come from the germline V gene. As DNA, the CDR3 is TGCGCCAGCAGCCCTGCTCCGGGGACTAGCGGGGGGTCTTACAATGAGCAGTTCTTC. Protein sequence: CASSPAPGTSGGSYNEQFF.

This chain uses TRBV5-8 with TRBJ1-1; no clear D gene. There are 15 residues in the CDR3. Looked up from germline, CDR1 is SGHTS and CDR2 is YDEGEE. The V and J ends lost 2 bases and 4 bases respectively, with 15 bases between them. The CDR3 sequence: CASSFSAAGGTEAFF. CDR3 nucleotides: TGTGCCAGCAGCTTCTCCGCGGCGGGAGGCACTGAAGCTTTCTTT.

The chain uses TRBV4-1 and TRBJ1-1, with D perhaps TRBD1 (5 bases). Trimming stripped 4 bases from V and 2 bases from J, with 14 bases between. This CDR3 is 15 amino acids long. Looked up from germline, CDR1 is MGHRA and CDR2 is YSYEKL. CDR3 nucleotides: TGCGCCAGCAGCCTACAGGCTGTGAAAAACACTGAAGCTTTCTTT. Translating it yields CASSLQAVKNTEAFF.

Points on this clone: Additional DNA sequences in this sample encode the identical CDR3. The chain is built from TRBV7-9 and TRBJ1-3, with D unresolved. Deletions cut 9 bases from V and 4 bases from J, with 13 bases between. CDR1 and CDR2 from the germline V gene are SEHNR and FQNEAQ (reference sequence). The CDR3 contains 13 residues. CDR3 amino acids: CASGGDLGNTIYF. CDR3 sequence (DNA): TGTGCCAGTGGCGGCGACCTGGGAAACACCATATATTTT. Supplemented by reference TRBV7-9 and TRBJ1-3, the full variable domain reads DTGVSQNPRHKITKRGQNVTFRCDPISEHNRLYWYRQTLGQGPEFLTYFQNEAQLEKSRLLSDRFSAERPKGSFSTLEIQRTEQGDSAMYLCASGGDLGNTIYFGEGSWLTVV.

J is TRBJ2-7 and V is TRBV5-1; 8 nucleotides line up with TRBD2. The junction had 7 bases not matched to a gene; V was cut back by 4 bases and J by 1 base. Germline values: CDR1 SGHRS, CDR2 YFSETQ. CDR3 size: 15 residues. The CDR3 bases are TGCGCCAGCAGCCTTTTAAGCGGGGGTTCCTACGAGCAGTACTTC. This gives the protein CASSLLSGGSYEQYF.

The J gene is TRBJ1-2, the V gene TRBV5-4; a possible D gene is TRBD1 (6 bases). V lost 1 base and J lost 6, with 19 bases in between. Germline lookup yields CDR1 SGHNT and CDR2 YYREEE (reference sequence). CDR3 length: 16 residues. CDR3 DNA: TGTGCCAGCAGCTTGTCGGGCGGGGGGGGCCCCCATGGCTACACCTTC. The encoded protein is CASSLSGGGGPHGYTF.

The gene calls are TRBV28 and TRBJ1-2; TRBD1 aligns across 7 bases. There are 13 residues in the CDR3. With 3 bases clipped from V and 5 bases from J, the junction kept 3 bases outside the gene matches. Per the germline V gene, CDR1 is MDHEN and CDR2 is SYDVKM. CDR3 amino acids: CASSLNRGYGYTF. CDR3 in DNA: TGTGCCAGCAGTTTGAACAGGGGTTATGGCTACACCTTC.

The chain employs TRBV20-1 and TRBJ2-5; the match to TRBD2 covers 9 bases. The V gene end was trimmed by 3 bases and the J gene end by 1 base; junction bases not matched to a gene: 6. Germline V gene sequence: CDR1 DFQATT, CDR2 SNEGSKA (reference sequence). This CDR3 region has 15 residues. CDR3 coding DNA: TGCAGTGCTAGTCGGGCTAGCGGGGCCCAAGAGACCCAGTACTTC. This sequence encodes CSASRASGAQETQYF.